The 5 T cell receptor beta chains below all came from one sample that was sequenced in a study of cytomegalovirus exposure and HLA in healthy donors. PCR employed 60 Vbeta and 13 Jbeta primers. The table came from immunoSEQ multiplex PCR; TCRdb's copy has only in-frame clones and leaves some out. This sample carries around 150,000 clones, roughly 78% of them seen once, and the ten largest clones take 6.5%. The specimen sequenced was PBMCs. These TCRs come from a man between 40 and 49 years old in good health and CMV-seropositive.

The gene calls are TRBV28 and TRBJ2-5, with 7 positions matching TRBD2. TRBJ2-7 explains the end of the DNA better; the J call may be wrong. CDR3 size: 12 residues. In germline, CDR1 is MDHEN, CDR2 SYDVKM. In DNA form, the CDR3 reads TGTGCCAGCAATCGGGGGGTCTACGAGCAGTACTTC. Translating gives CASNRGVYEQYF.

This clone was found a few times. The CDR3 spells CASSDSYEQYF. The CDR3 DNA is TGTGCCAGTAGCGACAGCTACGAGCAGTACTTC. This chain uses TRBV19 with TRBJ2-5; a possible D gene is TRBD1 (5 bases). The tail of the sequence fits TRBJ2-7 better, so the J call may be wrong. This CDR3 comprises 11 residues. Germline lookup yields CDR1 LNHDA and CDR2 SQIVND (reference sequence).

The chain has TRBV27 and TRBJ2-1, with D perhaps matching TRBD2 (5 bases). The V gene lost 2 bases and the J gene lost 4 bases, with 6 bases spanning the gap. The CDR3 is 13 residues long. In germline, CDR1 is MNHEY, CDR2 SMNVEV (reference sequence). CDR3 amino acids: CASSLGGYNEQFF. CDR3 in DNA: TGTGCCAGCAGTTTAGGAGGATACAATGAGCAGTTCTTC.

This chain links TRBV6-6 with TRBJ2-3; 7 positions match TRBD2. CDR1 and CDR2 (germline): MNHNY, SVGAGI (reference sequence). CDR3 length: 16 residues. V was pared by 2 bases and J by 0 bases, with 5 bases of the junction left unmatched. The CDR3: CASSYLAVISTDTQYF. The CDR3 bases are TGTGCCAGCAGTTACCTAGCGGTAATCAGCACAGATACGCAGTATTTT.

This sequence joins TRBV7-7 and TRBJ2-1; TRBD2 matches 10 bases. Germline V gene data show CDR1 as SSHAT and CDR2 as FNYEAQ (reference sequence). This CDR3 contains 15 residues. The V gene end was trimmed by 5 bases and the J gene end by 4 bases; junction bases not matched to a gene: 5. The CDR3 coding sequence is TGTGCCAGCAGCAAACTAGCGGGGCTGTACAATGAGCAGTTCTTC. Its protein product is CASSKLAGLYNEQFF.